This T cell receptor beta chain is drawn from a study of shared clonotypes between healthy human individuals. The method was immunoSEQ multiplex PCR; TCRdb's version includes in-frame clones alone and lacks a portion of them. The data show 2.3 million or so clones, about 92% seen once. The CDR3 covers 11 residues. V lost 1 base and J lost 6, with 6 bases in between. Germline CDR1 reads GTSNPN; CDR2 reads SVGIG (reference sequence). The sequenced sample was naive CD4+ T cells from PBMCs. Subset noted: CD45RA+ positively selected. The sequence came from a man between 18 and 29 years old in good health. Some clones in this sample may be carry-over from other donors' samples. The chain couples TRBV30 to TRBJ2-5, with D unresolved. The CDR3 coding sequence is TGTGCCTGGAGTGGGTTACAGACCCAGTACTTC. Residues: CAWSGLQTQYF.